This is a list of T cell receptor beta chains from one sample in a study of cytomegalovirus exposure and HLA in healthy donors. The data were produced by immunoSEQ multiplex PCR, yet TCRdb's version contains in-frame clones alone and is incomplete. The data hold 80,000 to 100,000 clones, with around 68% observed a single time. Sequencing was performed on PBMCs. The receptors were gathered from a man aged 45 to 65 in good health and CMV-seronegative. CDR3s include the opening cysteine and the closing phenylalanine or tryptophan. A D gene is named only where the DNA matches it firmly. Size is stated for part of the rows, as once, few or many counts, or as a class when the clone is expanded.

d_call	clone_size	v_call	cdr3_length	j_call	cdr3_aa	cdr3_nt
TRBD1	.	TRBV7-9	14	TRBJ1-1	CASSLGGNRGKAFF	TGTGCCAGCAGCCTGGGGGGGAACAGGGGGAAAGCTTTCTTT
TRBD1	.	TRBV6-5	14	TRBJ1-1	CASSPGQGYTEAFF	TGTGCCAGCAGTCCGGGACAGGGTTACACTGAAGCTTTCTTT
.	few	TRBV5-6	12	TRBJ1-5	CASSLGPQPQHF	TGTGCCAGCAGCTTGGGGCCTCAGCCCCAGCATTTT
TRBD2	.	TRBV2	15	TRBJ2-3	CASTEFGTTTDTQYF	TGTGCCAGCACAGAATTCGGGACTACCACAGATACGCAGTATTTT
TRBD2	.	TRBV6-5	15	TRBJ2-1	CASSHSGGGYNEQFF	TGTGCCAGCAGTCATAGCGGGGGAGGGTACAATGAGCAGTTCTTC
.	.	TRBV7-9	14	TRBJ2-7	CASSLGQGLNEQYF	TGTGCCAGCAGCTTAGGACAGGGACTGAACGAGCAGTACTTC
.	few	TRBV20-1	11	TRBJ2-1	CSAPTSGEQFF	TGCAGTGCGCCAACGAGCGGGGAGCAGTTCTTC
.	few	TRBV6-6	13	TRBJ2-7	CASSSPRDYEQYF	TGTGCCAGCAGTTCCCCCAGGGACTACGAGCAGTACTTC
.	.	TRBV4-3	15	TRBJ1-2	CASSQELYRSYGYTF	TGCGCCAGCAGCCAAGAACTTTACAGATCCTATGGCTACACCTTC
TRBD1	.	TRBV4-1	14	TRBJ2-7	CASSQQGARHEQYF	TGCGCCAGCAGCCAGCAGGGGGCGCGACACGAGCAGTACTTC
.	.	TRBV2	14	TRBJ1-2	CASEGGFYNYGYTF	TGTGCCAGCGAGGGAGGCTTTTATAACTATGGCTACACCTTC
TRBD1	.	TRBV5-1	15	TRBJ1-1	CASSPGGQMNTEAFF	TGCGCCAGCAGCCCAGGGGGACAGATGAACACTGAAGCTTTCTTT
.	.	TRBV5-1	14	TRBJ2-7	CASSLGQGSNEQYF	TGCGCCAGCAGCTTGGGCCAGGGATCAAACGAGCAGTACTTC
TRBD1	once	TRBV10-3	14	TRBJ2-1	CAISRQGDYNEQFF	TGTGCCATCAGTAGACAGGGGGACTACAATGAGCAGTTCTTC
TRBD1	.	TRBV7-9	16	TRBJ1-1	CASSLATGGFGTEAFF	TGTGCCAGCAGCTTAGCGACAGGGGGCTTTGGGACTGAAGCTTTCTTT
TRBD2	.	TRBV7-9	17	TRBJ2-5	CASSLLTSGAIQETQYF	TGTGCCAGCAGCTTATTGACTAGCGGGGCAATCCAAGAGACCCAGTACTTC
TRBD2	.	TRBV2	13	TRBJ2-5	CASSDWTRETQYF	TGTGCCAGCAGTGACTGGACTAGAGAGACCCAGTACTTC
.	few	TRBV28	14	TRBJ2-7	CASSPGTPTYEQYF	TGTGCCAGCAGTCCCGGGACACCTACCTACGAGCAGTACTTC
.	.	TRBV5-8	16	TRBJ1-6	CASSLGQGGYNSPLHF	TGTGCCAGCAGCTTGGGTCAGGGTGGTTATAATTCACCCCTCCACTTT
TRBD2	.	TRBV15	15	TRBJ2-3	CATSRGAGDTDTQYF	TGTGCCACCAGCAGAGGGGCGGGGGACACAGATACGCAGTATTTT
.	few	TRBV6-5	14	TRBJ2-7	CASRLHLTGSEQYF	TGTGCCAGCAGACTTCACCTAACAGGGAGCGAGCAGTACTTC
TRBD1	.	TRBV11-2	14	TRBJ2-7	CASSLYDRVHEQYF	TGTGCCAGCAGCTTATATGACAGGGTCCACGAGCAGTACTTC
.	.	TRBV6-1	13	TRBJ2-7	CASAVGPLYEQYF	TGTGCCAGTGCTGTGGGGCCCCTCTACGAGCAGTACTTC
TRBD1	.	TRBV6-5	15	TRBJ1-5	CASSYLDRVNQPQHF	TGTGCCAGCAGTTACCTCGACAGGGTTAATCAGCCCCAGCATTTT
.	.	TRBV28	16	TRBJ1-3	CASSFNSPRWGNTIYF	TGTGCCAGCAGTTTTAACTCCCCCAGGTGGGGAAACACCATATATTTT
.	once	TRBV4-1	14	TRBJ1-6	CASSQRTANSPLHF	TGCGCCAGCAGCCAAAGGACAGCAAATTCACCCCTCCACTTT
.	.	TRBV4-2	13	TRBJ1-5	CASSFVVNQPQHF	TGTGCCAGCAGCTTCGTAGTCAATCAGCCCCAGCATTTT
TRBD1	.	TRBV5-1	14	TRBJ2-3	CASSPRQGDDTQYF	TGCGCCAGCAGCCCGCGACAGGGGGATGATACGCAGTATTTT
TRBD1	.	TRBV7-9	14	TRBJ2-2	CASSTRGRGGELFF	TGTGCCAGCAGCACAAGGGGGCGCGGCGGGGAGCTGTTTTTT
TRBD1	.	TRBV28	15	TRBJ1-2	CASSLSGTEVYGYTF	TGTGCCAGCAGTTTATCGGGGACAGAGGTATATGGCTACACCTTC
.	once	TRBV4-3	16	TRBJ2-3	CASSPLGDLSTDTQYF	TGCGCCAGCAGCCCCCTGGGGGACTTGAGCACAGATACGCAGTATTTT
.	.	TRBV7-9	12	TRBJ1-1	CSSRNSNTEAFF	TGTTCCAGCAGAAACAGCAACACTGAAGCTTTCTTT
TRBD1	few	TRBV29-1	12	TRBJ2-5	CSVEVPGTATYF	TGCAGCGTTGAAGTTCCAGGGACAGCCACATACTTC
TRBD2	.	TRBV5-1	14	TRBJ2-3	CASGLAGGTDTQYF	TGCGCCAGCGGCCTAGCGGGAGGCACAGATACGCAGTATTTT
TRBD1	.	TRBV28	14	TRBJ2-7	CATLSTTGLGEQYF	TGTGCCACCTTATCCACGACAGGGCTCGGCGAGCAGTACTTC
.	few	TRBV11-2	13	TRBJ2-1	CASSLGLNNEQFF	TGTGCCAGCAGCTTAGGGCTCAACAATGAGCAGTTCTTC
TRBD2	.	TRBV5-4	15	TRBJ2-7	CASSIAGVPSYEQYF	TGTGCCAGCAGCATAGCGGGAGTGCCGTCCTACGAGCAGTACTTC
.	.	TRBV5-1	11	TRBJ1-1	CASSLERVAFF	TGCGCCAGCAGCTTGGAGAGGGTGGCTTTCTTT
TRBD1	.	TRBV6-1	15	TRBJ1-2	CASSQLQGAPRGYTF	TGTGCCAGCAGCCAGCTCCAGGGGGCGCCGAGGGGCTACACCTTC
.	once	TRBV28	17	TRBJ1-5	CASSPLDRQGDNQPQHF	TGTGCCAGCAGTCCGTTGGACAGACAAGGGGACAATCAGCCCCAGCATTTT
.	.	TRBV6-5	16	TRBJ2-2	CASSYSGGLNTGELFF	TGTGCCAGCAGTTACTCTGGGGGACTGAACACCGGGGAGCTGTTTTTT
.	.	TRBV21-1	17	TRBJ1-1	CASSYRPRGPLNTEAFF	TGTGCCAGCAGCTACAGACCCAGGGGCCCCTTGAACACTGAAGCTTTCTTT
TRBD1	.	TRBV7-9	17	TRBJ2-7	CASSKEMDRVSSYEQYF	TGTGCCAGCAGCAAAGAAATGGACAGGGTTAGCTCCTACGAGCAGTACTTC
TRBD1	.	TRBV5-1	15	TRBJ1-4	CASSSQEGASEKLFF	TGCGCCAGCAGCTCGCAGGAGGGGGCGAGTGAAAAACTGTTTTTT
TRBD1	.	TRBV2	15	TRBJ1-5	CASLRGTGNDQPQHF	TGTGCCAGCCTCAGAGGGACAGGGAATGATCAGCCCCAGCATTTT
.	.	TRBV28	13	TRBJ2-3	CASSSPGTDTQYF	TGTGCCAGCAGTTCCCCGGGCACAGATACGCAGTATTTT
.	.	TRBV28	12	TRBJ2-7	CASSFTVYEQYF	TGTGCCAGCAGTTTTACGGTCTACGAGCAGTACTTC
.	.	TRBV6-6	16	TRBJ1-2	CASSTPMDKGLYGYTF	TGTGCCAGCAGTACTCCGATGGACAAGGGGCTCTATGGCTACACCTTC
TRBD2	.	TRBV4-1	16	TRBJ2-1	CASSQVPGGYGIEQFF	TGCGCCAGCAGCCAAGTCCCCGGGGGGTATGGTATTGAGCAGTTCTTC
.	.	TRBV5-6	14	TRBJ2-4	CASSLGSQGNIQYF	TGTGCCAGCAGCCTGGGGTCTCAGGGAAACATTCAGTACTTC
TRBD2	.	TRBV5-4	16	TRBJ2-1	CASSLEITRGSNEQFF	TGTGCCAGCAGCTTGGAAATAACGCGGGGGAGCAATGAGCAGTTCTTC
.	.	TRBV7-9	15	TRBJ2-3	CASSSGQPPTDTQYF	TGTGCCAGCAGCTCAGGACAGCCTCCAACAGATACGCAGTATTTT
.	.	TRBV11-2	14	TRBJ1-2	CASSLGGTNYGYTF	TGTGCCAGCAGCTTAGGCGGCACAAACTATGGCTACACCTTC
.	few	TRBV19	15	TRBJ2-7	CASSIDWKGAYEQYF	TGTGCCAGTAGTATAGATTGGAAGGGGGCCTACGAGCAGTACTTC
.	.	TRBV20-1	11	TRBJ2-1	CSATVAAEQFF	TGCAGTGCTACAGTAGCGGCAGAGCAGTTCTTC
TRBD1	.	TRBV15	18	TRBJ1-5	CATSRGLAGGAGNQPQHF	TGTGCCACCAGCAGAGGCTTAGCAGGGGGCGCGGGCAATCAGCCCCAGCATTTT
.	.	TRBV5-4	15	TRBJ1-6	CASSLVGSDNSPLHF	TGTGCCAGCAGCCTCGTTGGCTCAGATAATTCACCCCTCCACTTT
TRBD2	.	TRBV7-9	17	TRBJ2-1	CASSGRLAGSTYNEQFF	TGTGCCAGCAGCGGGCGACTAGCGGGGTCTACCTACAATGAGCAGTTCTTC